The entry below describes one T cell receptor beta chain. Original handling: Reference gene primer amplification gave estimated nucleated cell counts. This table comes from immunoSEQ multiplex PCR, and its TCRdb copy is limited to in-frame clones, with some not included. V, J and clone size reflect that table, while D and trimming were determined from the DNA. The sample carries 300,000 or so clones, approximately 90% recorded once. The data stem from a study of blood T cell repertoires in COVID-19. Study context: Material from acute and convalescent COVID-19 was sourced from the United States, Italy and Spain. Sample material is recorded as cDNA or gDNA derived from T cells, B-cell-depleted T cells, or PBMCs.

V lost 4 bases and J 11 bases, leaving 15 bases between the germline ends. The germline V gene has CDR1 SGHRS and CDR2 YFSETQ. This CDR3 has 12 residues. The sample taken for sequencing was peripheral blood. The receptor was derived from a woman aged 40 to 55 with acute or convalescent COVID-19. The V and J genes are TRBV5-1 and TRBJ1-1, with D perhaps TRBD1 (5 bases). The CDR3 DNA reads TGCGCCAGCAGCAGCGGGACTCCCGAGGCTTTCTTT. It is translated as CASSSGTPEAFF.